The rows below give T cell receptor beta chains drawn from one sample of a study of beta chain features in type 1 diabetes. Assay: immunoSEQ multiplex PCR; the TCRdb copy retains only in-frame clones and omits some. The table shows almost 350,000 clones, with roughly 8% occurring only once. Specimen: central memory CD4+ T cells from blood. Source of these receptors: a young woman in good health. Each CDR3 is given with its conserved first and last residue. D genes are given only for firm matches. Some rows have no size entry. The others give once, few or many, or a class for an expanded clone.

cdr3_nt cdr3_aa v_call cdr3_length d_call clone_size j_call
TGCGCCAGCAGCCAAGAACCTGAAAGGGGCCACCACAATGAGCAGTTCTTC CASSQEPERGHHNEQFF TRBV4-3 17 - - TRBJ2-1
TGCGCCAGCAGCCCCGTGAGAGGTCTTAATCAGCCCCAGCATTTT CASSPVRGLNQPQHF TRBV5-4 15 - - TRBJ1-5
TGCAGCGTCAAATCCGGGACTAGCGTAAATGAGCAGTTCTTC CSVKSGTSVNEQFF TRBV29-1 14 TRBD2 few TRBJ2-1
TGCAGTGCTAGTTTCGGCAGCGAGCAGTACTTC CSASFGSEQYF TRBV20-1 11 - few TRBJ2-7
TGTGCCAGCTCATCGGGACAGGTGTCCTACGAGCAGTACTTC CASSSGQVSYEQYF TRBV18 14 TRBD1 few TRBJ2-7
TGTGCCAGCAAGTGGACTAGCGGGAACACCGGGGAGCTGTTTTTT CASKWTSGNTGELFF TRBV28 15 TRBD2 few TRBJ2-2
TGTGCCAGCAGCTTGAACGGGGGTAATCAGCCCCAGCATTTT CASSLNGGNQPQHF TRBV5-4 14 - - TRBJ1-5
TGTGCCAGCAGCCAGGAGGCGGCAGGGGGGTCCTACGAGCAGTACTTC CASSQEAAGGSYEQYF TRBV4-2 16 - few TRBJ2-7
TGTGCCAGCAGCTTTTTCCAGGGGGCCCAGTACTTC CASSFFQGAQYF TRBV7-2 12 TRBD1 - TRBJ2-5
TGTGCCAGCAGTGACGTGGACGGGCTGGAGACCCAGTACTTC CASSDVDGLETQYF TRBV25-1 14 - many TRBJ2-5
TGCAGTGCTGGGGTGAACACTGAAGCTTTCTTT CSAGVNTEAFF TRBV20-1 11 - few TRBJ1-1
TGCAGCGTTGTAGTCAGGGCTTATGTCGATGGCTACACCTTC CSVVVRAYVDGYTF TRBV29-1 14 - few TRBJ1-2
TGTGCCAGCAGCAGGGGACTAGCGGACCAAGAGACCCAGTACTTC CASSRGLADQETQYF TRBV5-6 15 TRBD2 few TRBJ2-5
TGCGCCAGCAGCTTGATAGGACAGGGTCATAGCACAGATACGCAGTATTTT CASSLIGQGHSTDTQYF TRBV5-1 17 TRBD1 few TRBJ2-3
TGTGCCAGCAGCTACCGACTAGCAGATACGCAGTATTTT CASSYRLADTQYF TRBV11-3 13 - few TRBJ2-3
TGCGCCAGCAGCCAAGATCCGGGATACTTACTCACAGATACGCAGTATTTT CASSQDPGYLLTDTQYF TRBV4-3 17 - - TRBJ2-3
TGTGCCAGCAGTTCACAGGGGGCCAGGGTGAACACTGAAGCTTTCTTT CASSSQGARVNTEAFF TRBV27 16 TRBD1 few TRBJ1-1
TGTGCCAGCAGCCAAGGGGGACAGGGGGGTCAGCCCCAGCATTTT CASSQGGQGGQPQHF TRBV4-2 15 TRBD1 many TRBJ1-5
TGCGCCAGCAGCTTTCGGGCAGGTACAGAAAATGAGCAGTTCTTC CASSFRAGTENEQFF TRBV5-1 15 - - TRBJ2-1
TGCGCCAGCAGCCCTTGGGGGGGTGAGCAGTTCTTC CASSPWGGEQFF TRBV4-3 12 TRBD2 - TRBJ2-1
TGTGCCACCAGCAGAGACATAAGCTCCTACAATGAGCAGTTCTTC CATSRDISSYNEQFF TRBV15 15 - many TRBJ2-1
TGTGCCAGCAGTGGCTGGGGCGGGAGGGCCGGCTACGAGCAGTACTTC CASSGWGGRAGYEQYF TRBV28 16 TRBD2 - TRBJ2-7
TGTGCCAGCAGCCGGCCCCCAGATACGCAGTATTTT CASSRPPDTQYF TRBV7-9 12 - many TRBJ2-3
TGTGCCAGCAGCTTTGGGGGCGGACCCTACGAGCAGTACTTC CASSFGGGPYEQYF TRBV7-9 14 - - TRBJ2-7
TGTGCCAGCAGCTTAGTGGGACGAACAGGGGGTAGCAATCAGCCCCAGCATTTT CASSLVGRTGGSNQPQHF TRBV11-2 18 TRBD1 few TRBJ1-5
TGCAGCGTTATCGCCGGGACAGGGTTCCCCTTTAGAGATACGCAGTATTTT CSVIAGTGFPFRDTQYF TRBV29-1 17 TRBD1 few TRBJ2-3
TGTGCCAGCAGTGAAGCCTCGGGAGTTGGTGAGCAGTTCTTC CASSEASGVGEQFF TRBV2 14 - - TRBJ2-1
TGTGCCAGCAGCTCCCGGCTAGCGGAGACCCAGTACTTC CASSSRLAETQYF TRBV7-9 13 - - TRBJ2-5
TGTGCCAGCAGCCAAGACAGTAATGAAAAACTGTTTTTT CASSQDSNEKLFF TRBV7-9 13 - - TRBJ1-4
TGCGCCAGCAGTACCGAGCAGGGCGACACCGGGGAGCTGTTTTTT CASSTEQGDTGELFF TRBV10-2 15 - few TRBJ2-2
TGTGCCAGCTCACAATACGATAGTACTGAAGCTTTCTTT CASSQYDSTEAFF TRBV18 13 - - TRBJ1-1
TGCGCCAGCAGCCAAGATGCTGTTAATGGAGGCTACACCTTC CASSQDAVNGGYTF TRBV4-1 14 - - TRBJ1-2
TGTGCCAGCAGTTTAGTGCCTAGCTCCTACAATGAGCAGTTCTTC CASSLVPSSYNEQFF TRBV27 15 - - TRBJ2-1
TGTGCCAGCCGAGACCCGGGACAGGGTAAAGCTTTCTTT CASRDPGQGKAFF TRBV18 13 TRBD1 many TRBJ1-1
TGTGCCAGCAGTGGGACAGGGTTCAGAGACGGCAGCGCCTACGAGCAGTACTTC CASSGTGFRDGSAYEQYF TRBV6-1 18 TRBD1 many TRBJ2-7
TGTGCCAGTAGCCCCGGACTAGCGGGAGGTCCTCTCTCCTACAATGAGCAGTTCTTC CASSPGLAGGPLSYNEQFF TRBV19 19 TRBD2 - TRBJ2-1
TGTGCCAGCAGCCTGCGGGACTTAACTAGCACAGATACGCAGTATTTT CASSLRDLTSTDTQYF TRBV13 16 - - TRBJ2-3
TGTGCCTGGAGAAAATCACAGGGGGCGGGCACTGAAGCTTTCTTT CAWRKSQGAGTEAFF TRBV30 15 TRBD1 - TRBJ1-1
TGTGCCAGCAGCCAAGATCTTGTAGCTAGCGAGCAGTACTTC CASSQDLVASEQYF TRBV14 14 - few TRBJ2-7
TGTGCCAGTAGTATCGGGCCTCCCAATGAGCAGTTCTTC CASSIGPPNEQFF TRBV19 13 - few TRBJ2-1
TGTGCCAGCTCACCAAGGCCGGGAGTGGAGGGCACTGAAGCTTTCTTT CASSPRPGVEGTEAFF TRBV18 16 - - TRBJ1-1
TGTGCCAGCAGCTTAGCCGCGGGGATAGATACGCAGTATTTT CASSLAAGIDTQYF TRBV7-2 14 - - TRBJ2-3
TGTGCCAGCAGTTACGGGCTCTCTGGAAACACCATATATTTT CASSYGLSGNTIYF TRBV6-6 14 - - TRBJ1-3
TGTGCCATCAGTGATGCCGCGGACAGAGGGATAGCCAAAAACATTCAGTACTTC CAISDAADRGIAKNIQYF TRBV10-3 18 - - TRBJ2-4
TGTGCCAGCAGCGGTACGCGATACGGGGGCTACACCTTC CASSGTRYGGYTF TRBV9 13 - many TRBJ1-2
TGTGCCAGCAGTGGGCCTAGCTGGGGCAATGAGCAGTTCTTC CASSGPSWGNEQFF TRBV2 14 - - TRBJ2-1
TGTGCCACTTCTCCGGACAGTTACACCGGGGAGCTGTTTTTT CATSPDSYTGELFF TRBV10-3 14 - - TRBJ2-2
TGCGCCAGCAGCCGAAGACAAGGACCGGCCAGAACTTACGAGCAGTACTTC CASSRRQGPARTYEQYF TRBV5-1 17 - few TRBJ2-7